The rows below give T cell receptor beta chains drawn from one sample of a study of cytomegalovirus exposure and HLA in healthy donors. The method was immunoSEQ multiplex PCR; TCRdb's version includes in-frame clones alone and lacks a portion of them. The table has approximately 160,000 clones, roughly 79% seen once. Material for sequencing was PBMCs. These receptors all stem from a woman aged 40 to 50 in good health and CMV-seropositive. CDR3s include the opening cysteine and the closing phenylalanine or tryptophan. A D gene is named only where the DNA matches it firmly. The size entry is marked missing in some rows and otherwise reads once, few, many or a size class.

j_gene: TRBJ2-3; v_gene: TRBV11-2; abundance: -; d_gene: -; CDR3nt: TGTGCCAGCAGCCTCGGAGAGTCCCCGTGGGATACGCAGTATTTT; CDR3aa: CASSLGESPWDTQYF
j_gene: TRBJ2-1; v_gene: TRBV5-1; abundance: -; d_gene: -; CDR3nt: TGCGCCAGCAGCTTGGGCGGAGATATGGCCAATGAGCAGTTCTTC; CDR3aa: CASSLGGDMANEQFF
j_gene: TRBJ2-5; v_gene: TRBV28; abundance: -; d_gene: TRBD2; CDR3nt: TGTGCCAGCAGCCTCCTAGCGGGGGGTGGAGAGACCCAGTACTTC; CDR3aa: CASSLLAGGGETQYF
j_gene: TRBJ2-6; v_gene: TRBV7-2; abundance: -; d_gene: -; CDR3nt: TGTGCCAGCAGCTTAGATCACAGAAGCTCTGGGGCCAACGTCCTGACTTTC; CDR3aa: CASSLDHRSSGANVLTF
j_gene: TRBJ2-5; v_gene: TRBV6-1; abundance: -; d_gene: -; CDR3nt: TGTGCCAGCAGTGAACGGTGGAGAGGAGAGACCCAGTACTTC; CDR3aa: CASSERWRGETQYF
j_gene: TRBJ1-6; v_gene: TRBV6-5; abundance: few; d_gene: -; CDR3nt: TGTGCCAGCAGTTACTCGGCAGGGAGGGATTCACCCCTCCACTTT; CDR3aa: CASSYSAGRDSPLHF
j_gene: TRBJ1-2; v_gene: TRBV25-1; abundance: many; d_gene: -; CDR3nt: TGTGCCAGCAGTCAAATAGGACACAAGGGGTTCGATGGCTACACCTTC; CDR3aa: CASSQIGHKGFDGYTF
j_gene: TRBJ2-3; v_gene: TRBV6-6; abundance: few; d_gene: TRBD2; CDR3nt: TGTGCCAGCAGTTTCGGACTAGTCTCAGATACGCAGTATTTT; CDR3aa: CASSFGLVSDTQYF
j_gene: TRBJ2-7; v_gene: TRBV10-3; abundance: -; d_gene: -; CDR3nt: TGTGCCACAAGGGGGTACGAGCAGTACTTC; CDR3aa: CATRGYEQYF
j_gene: TRBJ2-7; v_gene: TRBV30; abundance: -; d_gene: TRBD1; CDR3nt: TGTGCCCTTAGAACGGGACAGGGACGAGACGAGCAGTACTTC; CDR3aa: CALRTGQGRDEQYF
j_gene: TRBJ2-1; v_gene: TRBV18; abundance: -; d_gene: TRBD2; CDR3nt: TGTGCCAGCTCACCAGATAGCGGGAATTATGAGCAGTTCTTC; CDR3aa: CASSPDSGNYEQFF
j_gene: TRBJ1-6; v_gene: TRBV14; abundance: -; d_gene: TRBD1; CDR3nt: TGTGCCAGCAGGAAAGACAGGGTTTCACCCCTCCACTTT; CDR3aa: CASRKDRVSPLHF
j_gene: TRBJ2-7; v_gene: TRBV5-1; abundance: -; d_gene: TRBD1; CDR3nt: TGCGCCAGCAGCCTTACCGGGACAGGGCACGACGAGCAGTACTTC; CDR3aa: CASSLTGTGHDEQYF
j_gene: TRBJ1-2; v_gene: TRBV11-2; abundance: few; d_gene: -; CDR3nt: TGTGCCAGCAGCTTAGTGGTTCAGGGTGCCCCTGCTAACTATGGCTACACCTTC; CDR3aa: CASSLVVQGAPANYGYTF
j_gene: TRBJ2-3; v_gene: TRBV5-1; abundance: -; d_gene: -; CDR3nt: TGCGCCAGCAGCGTGGCGGGTTACACAGATACGCAGTATTTT; CDR3aa: CASSVAGYTDTQYF
j_gene: TRBJ2-2; v_gene: TRBV5-4; abundance: -; d_gene: TRBD2; CDR3nt: TGTGCCAGCAGCTTCTCGACTAGCGGGGGGGCTAACGGGGAGCTGTTTTTT; CDR3aa: CASSFSTSGGANGELFF
j_gene: TRBJ2-4; v_gene: TRBV5-6; abundance: -; d_gene: -; CDR3nt: TGTGCCAGCAGCCCGACAGGACGGGAAAACATTCAGTACTTC; CDR3aa: CASSPTGRENIQYF
j_gene: TRBJ2-6; v_gene: TRBV4-2; abundance: few; d_gene: -; CDR3nt: TGTGCCAGCAGCCAAGGGAGGAGAACTGGGGCCAACGTCCTGACTTTC; CDR3aa: CASSQGRRTGANVLTF
j_gene: TRBJ1-1; v_gene: TRBV15; abundance: -; d_gene: TRBD1; CDR3nt: TGTGCCACCAGCAGAGAAAGACAGGGTGGCACTGAAGCTTTCTTT; CDR3aa: CATSRERQGGTEAFF
j_gene: TRBJ2-3; v_gene: TRBV4-2; abundance: -; d_gene: -; CDR3nt: TGTGCCAGCAGCCAAGGGGGGGGCCGATTGTTAGATACGCAGTATTTT; CDR3aa: CASSQGGGRLLDTQYF
j_gene: TRBJ1-6; v_gene: TRBV7-9; abundance: -; d_gene: TRBD1; CDR3nt: TGTTCCAGCAGCGCCGGAGACAGGGGTTTTTTCTCCTATAATTCACCCCTCCACTTT; CDR3aa: CSSSAGDRGFFSYNSPLHF
j_gene: TRBJ1-1; v_gene: TRBV5-1; abundance: -; d_gene: -; CDR3nt: TGCGCCAGCAGCCCTGGTTTACAGGCGGAAGCTTTCTTT; CDR3aa: CASSPGLQAEAFF
j_gene: TRBJ1-4; v_gene: TRBV20-1; abundance: -; d_gene: -; CDR3nt: TGCAGTGCTAGAGTCGTGGAAAAACTGTTTTTT; CDR3aa: CSARVVEKLFF
j_gene: TRBJ2-1; v_gene: TRBV5-4; abundance: few; d_gene: -; CDR3nt: TGTGCCAGCAGCTTCCTCTCCGGGGATGAGCAGTTCTTC; CDR3aa: CASSFLSGDEQFF
j_gene: TRBJ2-3; v_gene: TRBV7-8; abundance: -; d_gene: TRBD1; CDR3nt: TGTGCCAGCGAGACAGGGGGCACAGATACGCAGTATTTT; CDR3aa: CASETGGTDTQYF
j_gene: TRBJ1-1; v_gene: TRBV10-3; abundance: -; d_gene: -; CDR3nt: TGTGCCATCAGTGGCTCTGGTCGAAGCTCCTCCACTGAAGCTTTCTTT; CDR3aa: CAISGSGRSSSTEAFF
j_gene: TRBJ2-6; v_gene: TRBV6-1; abundance: -; d_gene: -; CDR3nt: TGTGCCAGCGAGCACCCTCCCCCTGGGGCCAACGTCCTGACTTTC; CDR3aa: CASEHPPPGANVLTF
j_gene: TRBJ2-7; v_gene: TRBV28; abundance: -; d_gene: -; CDR3nt: TGTGCCAGCAGTTTCCTCAGTTTCAGCTCCTACGAGCAGTACTTC; CDR3aa: CASSFLSFSSYEQYF
j_gene: TRBJ2-7; v_gene: TRBV7-9; abundance: -; d_gene: TRBD1; CDR3nt: TGTGCCAGCAGCCTCCGGGACAGGGGGCACGAGCAGTACTTC; CDR3aa: CASSLRDRGHEQYF
j_gene: TRBJ1-1; v_gene: TRBV6-5; abundance: once; d_gene: -; CDR3nt: TGTGCCAGCAGTCAGGGGCCGAACACTGAAGCTTTCTTT; CDR3aa: CASSQGPNTEAFF
j_gene: TRBJ2-7; v_gene: TRBV19; abundance: -; d_gene: -; CDR3nt: TGTGCCAGTAGTACTGGAGGGAACTCCTACGAGCAGTACTTC; CDR3aa: CASSTGGNSYEQYF
j_gene: TRBJ2-3; v_gene: TRBV7-2; abundance: -; d_gene: TRBD1; CDR3nt: TGTGCCAGCAGCTCAGGGACAGGTCGGGGGCAAGATACGCAGTATTTT; CDR3aa: CASSSGTGRGQDTQYF
j_gene: TRBJ2-1; v_gene: TRBV19; abundance: -; d_gene: TRBD2; CDR3nt: TGTGCCAGTAGTATAGATAGCGGGGTCTACAATGAGCAGTTCTTC; CDR3aa: CASSIDSGVYNEQFF
j_gene: TRBJ1-4; v_gene: TRBV15; abundance: -; d_gene: TRBD1; CDR3nt: TGTGCCACCAGCAGCACCTGGATGAATACAGGGGCTAATGAAAAACTGTTTTTT; CDR3aa: CATSSTWMNTGANEKLFF
j_gene: TRBJ2-2; v_gene: TRBV9; abundance: -; d_gene: -; CDR3nt: TGTGCCAGCAGCGTTTCCCGGGCGAACACCGGGGAGCTGTTTTTT; CDR3aa: CASSVSRANTGELFF
j_gene: TRBJ2-1; v_gene: TRBV28; abundance: -; d_gene: -; CDR3nt: TGTGCCAGCAGTGCGGAGGCCGCAAGCCTCAATGAGCAGTTCTTC; CDR3aa: CASSAEAASLNEQFF